Listed below are T cell receptor beta chains from one sample, sequenced in a study of long-term antiretroviral therapy in people with HIV. Sequencing used immunoSEQ multiplex PCR; TCRdb keeps in-frame clones, though not all of them. The sample holds roughly 14,000 clones, more than 75% seen once. The input for sequencing was unsorted PBMCs, taken 3.1 years after starting antiretroviral therapy. The source is a man aged 35 to 55 with HIV. The CDR3 runs from the conserved cysteine through the conserved F or W. Fields, in order: CDR3 DNA, CDR3 protein, J gene, V gene, D gene, clone size. D genes are given only for firm matches. Only part of the rows carry a size: once, few, many, or a class if the clone is expanded.

cdr3_nt: TGCGCCAGCAGCCAAACCGTATACAATGAGCAGTTCTTC
cdr3_aa: CASSQTVYNEQFF
j_call: TRBJ2-1
v_call: TRBV4-1
d_call: NA
clone_size: NA

cdr3_nt: TGTGCCATCACCCCGGGACCGTCGAACACCGGGGAGCTGTTTTTT
cdr3_aa: CAITPGPSNTGELFF
j_call: TRBJ2-2
v_call: TRBV10-3
d_call: NA
clone_size: NA

cdr3_nt: TGTGCCAGCAGTCCCGCAGGAAGCAATCAGCCCCAGCATTTT
cdr3_aa: CASSPAGSNQPQHF
j_call: TRBJ1-5
v_call: TRBV27
d_call: NA
clone_size: NA

cdr3_nt: TGTGCCAGCAGGCGGGGGGGCGCCGGGGAGCTGTTTTTT
cdr3_aa: CASRRGGAGELFF
j_call: TRBJ2-2
v_call: TRBV6-5
d_call: TRBD2
clone_size: NA

cdr3_nt: TGTGCCAGCAGTTTATCGAGTTCTTCCTTGGATGGCTACACCTTC
cdr3_aa: CASSLSSSSLDGYTF
j_call: TRBJ1-2
v_call: TRBV27
d_call: NA
clone_size: once

cdr3_nt: TGTGCCAGCAGTTATGGGGCTCAAGAGACCCAGTACTTC
cdr3_aa: CASSYGAQETQYF
j_call: TRBJ2-5
v_call: TRBV6-5
d_call: NA
clone_size: NA

cdr3_nt: TGTGCCAGCAGCCCTCCCGGGGGGGCAGAGGAGTTCTTC
cdr3_aa: CASSPPGGAEEFF
j_call: TRBJ2-1
v_call: TRBV7-9
d_call: TRBD2
clone_size: NA

cdr3_nt: TGTGCCAGCAGCTTAGAAACAGGCTCTTATGGCTACACCTTC
cdr3_aa: CASSLETGSYGYTF
j_call: TRBJ1-2
v_call: TRBV11-2
d_call: NA
clone_size: NA

cdr3_nt: TGTGCCAGCAGCTCGGAAGTTCGTTACACCTTC
cdr3_aa: CASSSEVRYTF
j_call: TRBJ1-2
v_call: TRBV7-9
d_call: NA
clone_size: few

cdr3_nt: TGTGCCTGGAGTCATGGCGCAGGGAGCACAGATACGCAGTATTTT
cdr3_aa: CAWSHGAGSTDTQYF
j_call: TRBJ2-3
v_call: TRBV30
d_call: NA
clone_size: NA

cdr3_nt: TGTGCCAGCAGCTTAGTACGAGACAGGGAAGCAGATACGCAGTATTTT
cdr3_aa: CASSLVRDREADTQYF
j_call: TRBJ2-3
v_call: TRBV7-9
d_call: TRBD1
clone_size: NA

cdr3_nt: TGCGCCAGCAGGGAACGGGACAGGGGGCGGAATTCACCCCTCCACTTT
cdr3_aa: CASRERDRGRNSPLHF
j_call: TRBJ1-6
v_call: TRBV5-1
d_call: TRBD1
clone_size: few

cdr3_nt: TGTGCCAGCAGCTTGGACGGGGATTATGAGGGATACGAGCAGTACTTC
cdr3_aa: CASSLDGDYEGYEQYF
j_call: TRBJ2-7
v_call: TRBV5-6
d_call: NA
clone_size: NA

cdr3_nt: TGTGCCAGCAGCGCCCCACGGGGGGGATCGAACACCGGGGAGCTGTTTTTT
cdr3_aa: CASSAPRGGSNTGELFF
j_call: TRBJ2-2
v_call: TRBV9
d_call: TRBD2
clone_size: NA

cdr3_nt: TGTGCCAGTAGTCCCCCTAAGGGGAACACCATATATTTT
cdr3_aa: CASSPPKGNTIYF
j_call: TRBJ1-3
v_call: TRBV19
d_call: NA
clone_size: NA

cdr3_nt: TGTGCCAGCAGCTCCCGCCCCAGGGCCCAAAGAGGCATTCAGTACTTC
cdr3_aa: CASSSRPRAQRGIQYF
j_call: TRBJ2-4
v_call: TRBV13
d_call: NA
clone_size: NA

cdr3_nt: TGTGCCAGCAGCCCTGGGGTTGCAACTAATGAAAAACTGTTTTTT
cdr3_aa: CASSPGVATNEKLFF
j_call: TRBJ1-4
v_call: TRBV6-1
d_call: NA
clone_size: NA

cdr3_nt: TGCGCCAGCAGCTGGGGGACAGGGGGGTCCTACAATGAGCAGTTCTTC
cdr3_aa: CASSWGTGGSYNEQFF
j_call: TRBJ2-1
v_call: TRBV5-1
d_call: TRBD1
clone_size: NA

cdr3_nt: TGTGCCAGCAGCGACAGAGACTCTGGGGCCAACGTCCTGACTTTC
cdr3_aa: CASSDRDSGANVLTF
j_call: TRBJ2-6
v_call: TRBV9
d_call: NA
clone_size: NA

cdr3_nt: TGTGCCAGCAGCACCTCGGGACAGGGGGCGGAGGAGCAGTACTTC
cdr3_aa: CASSTSGQGAEEQYF
j_call: TRBJ2-7
v_call: TRBV21-1
d_call: NA
clone_size: NA

cdr3_nt: TGTGCCTGGTCAGGGGACTTCAACTATGGCTACACCTTC
cdr3_aa: CAWSGDFNYGYTF
j_call: TRBJ1-2
v_call: TRBV30
d_call: NA
clone_size: NA

cdr3_nt: TGTGCCAGCAGTTTACGCTTGAACACTGAAGCTTTCTTT
cdr3_aa: CASSLRLNTEAFF
j_call: TRBJ1-1
v_call: TRBV27
d_call: NA
clone_size: NA

cdr3_nt: TGTGCCAGCAGTGACCTAGCGGGGGCGACAGATACGCAGTATTTT
cdr3_aa: CASSDLAGATDTQYF
j_call: TRBJ2-3
v_call: TRBV6-1
d_call: TRBD2
clone_size: NA

cdr3_nt: TGTGCCAGTAGTCTCCAGCGGGGGGGTGACTACGAGCAGTACTTC
cdr3_aa: CASSLQRGGDYEQYF
j_call: TRBJ2-7
v_call: TRBV19
d_call: TRBD2
clone_size: few

cdr3_nt: TGTGCCAGCAGCTTAGAGAGAATGGGGCTCGGCACTGAAGCTTTCTTT
cdr3_aa: CASSLERMGLGTEAFF
j_call: TRBJ1-1
v_call: TRBV7-9
d_call: NA
clone_size: once

cdr3_nt: TGCGCCAGCAGCTTGGTAGGGAATCCTGAAGCTTTCTTT
cdr3_aa: CASSLVGNPEAFF
j_call: TRBJ1-1
v_call: TRBV5-1
d_call: NA
clone_size: NA

cdr3_nt: TGTGCCAGCAGCCGACAGGGTGTGGGCTACGAGCAGTACTTC
cdr3_aa: CASSRQGVGYEQYF
j_call: TRBJ2-7
v_call: TRBV5-5
d_call: TRBD1
clone_size: NA

cdr3_nt: TGCGGGAGTTCGGGCTCTTATAATTCACCCCTCCACTTT
cdr3_aa: CGSSGSYNSPLHF
j_call: TRBJ1-6
v_call: TRBV27
d_call: NA
clone_size: NA

cdr3_nt: TGTGCCAGCAGTTTATTCTTTGCAGATACGCAGTATTTT
cdr3_aa: CASSLFFADTQYF
j_call: TRBJ2-3
v_call: TRBV27
d_call: NA
clone_size: NA

cdr3_nt: TGTGCCAGCAGCAGGGACAAGTCCTACGAGCAGTACTTC
cdr3_aa: CASSRDKSYEQYF
j_call: TRBJ2-7
v_call: TRBV5-6
d_call: NA
clone_size: NA

cdr3_nt: TGCGCCAGCAGCTTGGCCCCGGGACAGTTCTACGAGCAGTACTTC
cdr3_aa: CASSLAPGQFYEQYF
j_call: TRBJ2-7
v_call: TRBV5-1
d_call: TRBD1
clone_size: NA

cdr3_nt: TGTGCCAGCAGCCAAGACTATCTCAGGGCGGGGGCCAACGTCCTGACTTTC
cdr3_aa: CASSQDYLRAGANVLTF
j_call: TRBJ2-6
v_call: TRBV4-2
d_call: NA
clone_size: NA

cdr3_nt: TGTGCCACTCTACCCCGGCATCTCAGCACAGATACGCAGTATTTT
cdr3_aa: CATLPRHLSTDTQYF
j_call: TRBJ2-3
v_call: TRBV10-3
d_call: NA
clone_size: NA

cdr3_nt: TGCAGCGTTGAAGATCGAAACAGGGCCGCTGGAAACACCATATATTTT
cdr3_aa: CSVEDRNRAAGNTIYF
j_call: TRBJ1-3
v_call: TRBV29-1
d_call: NA
clone_size: once

cdr3_nt: TGTGCCAGCAGCGCGTCCTACGAGCAGTACTTC
cdr3_aa: CASSASYEQYF
j_call: TRBJ2-7
v_call: TRBV5-6
d_call: NA
clone_size: NA

cdr3_nt: TGTGCCAGCAGCTCCTTTTACCTCGGACAGGGGGGCGACGGAAACACCATATATTTT
cdr3_aa: CASSSFYLGQGGDGNTIYF
j_call: TRBJ1-3
v_call: TRBV5-6
d_call: TRBD1
clone_size: NA

cdr3_nt: TGTGCCATCAGTTCTGGACCGCTGATGAACACTGAAGCTTTCTTT
cdr3_aa: CAISSGPLMNTEAFF
j_call: TRBJ1-1
v_call: TRBV10-3
d_call: NA
clone_size: NA

cdr3_nt: TGCGCCAGCAGCTTTAGGCTGTCGGGCACCGGGGAGCTGTTTTTT
cdr3_aa: CASSFRLSGTGELFF
j_call: TRBJ2-2
v_call: TRBV5-1
d_call: NA
clone_size: few

cdr3_nt: TGTGCCAGCAGTTTCTTCCAGGGGGATAATCAGCCCCAGCATTTT
cdr3_aa: CASSFFQGDNQPQHF
j_call: TRBJ1-5
v_call: TRBV6-1
d_call: TRBD1
clone_size: NA

cdr3_nt: TGTGCCAGCAGCCCAGGAGGGACTAGCAGTGAGCAGTTCTTC
cdr3_aa: CASSPGGTSSEQFF
j_call: TRBJ2-1
v_call: TRBV7-2
d_call: TRBD2
clone_size: NA

cdr3_nt: TGTGCCAGCAGCATATTCCCCTATCACGAGCAGTACTTC
cdr3_aa: CASSIFPYHEQYF
j_call: TRBJ2-7
v_call: TRBV27
d_call: NA
clone_size: NA

cdr3_nt: TGTGCCAGCAGCTTAGCCGTGACAGGGGTGGCAGAAGCTTTCTTT
cdr3_aa: CASSLAVTGVAEAFF
j_call: TRBJ1-1
v_call: TRBV11-2
d_call: TRBD1
clone_size: NA

cdr3_nt: TGCGCCAGCAGCTTGCAGGGCGACAGAGATGAAAAACTGTTTTTT
cdr3_aa: CASSLQGDRDEKLFF
j_call: TRBJ1-4
v_call: TRBV5-1
d_call: NA
clone_size: few

cdr3_nt: TGTGCCAGCAGTTACGAACTAGCGGAATACAATGAGCAGTTCTTC
cdr3_aa: CASSYELAEYNEQFF
j_call: TRBJ2-1
v_call: TRBV6-5
d_call: TRBD2
clone_size: NA